This section outlines one TCR beta chain sequence together with its context. The antigen is unknown. CDR3 length equals 16 residues. Germline CDR1 and CDR2: MNHEY and SMNVEV (reference sequence). V dropped 0 bases and J dropped 2 bases, with 10 bases sitting between them. The data are from a study of shared clonotypes between healthy human individuals. Study details: The donors, two women and a few men, were aged 18 to 49. Per donor, CD8 memory used one plate, CD8 naive used two, CD4 memory used three and CD4 naive used three.

Assay runs were performed at deep level. Sequencing was performed with immunoSEQ multiplex PCR; in TCRdb, only in-frame clones are kept and a portion is missing. The repertoire has a few million clones, more than 80% of them found once; the top ten carry roughly 0.15%. General study points: Some clonotypes were shared by all four sorted-subset donors, while others were not shared. The non-shared ones had lower generation probabilities than the shared ones.

This receptor was identified in a man aged 18 to 30 in good health. Material for sequencing was naive CD4+ T cells sorted from blood. Indicated subset: CD45RA+ positively selected. The rearrangement joins TRBV27 to TRBJ2-2; the D is unclear. Here the CDR3 reads CASSLSRTANTGELFF. Written as DNA, the CDR3 is TGTGCCAGCAGTTTATCTAGGACGGCTAACACCGGGGAGCTGTTTTTT.